Following are 17 T cell receptor beta chains from one sample sequenced in a study of blood T cell repertoires in COVID-19. TCRdb keeps only in-frame clones here, not all; method: immunoSEQ multiplex PCR. Among 150,000 to 200,000 clones listed, approximately 79% were seen once. Sequencing was performed on PBMCs or T cells enriched from blood (not recorded which). Receptor source: a woman aged 55 to 70 with acute COVID-19.

The rearrangement links TRBV19 to TRBJ1-2; TRBD1 agrees at 8 bases. With 7 bases clipped from V and 2 bases from J, the junction kept 9 bases outside the gene matches. The CDR3 runs 15 residues. CDR1 LNHDA and CDR2 SQIVND come from the germline V gene (reference sequence). CDR3 nucleotide sequence: TGTGCCAGTATAAGGCAGGGGGCAAAAAACTATGGCTACACCTTC. Residues: CASIRQGAKNYGYTF.

This chain joins TRBV18 and TRBJ1-1; D gene unclear. V was clipped by 3 bases and J by 4 bases, with 18 bases between them. The CDR3 has 16 residues. The germline V gene has CDR1 KGHSH and CDR2 LQKENI. CDR3 DNA: TGTGCCAGCTCACCCGACCCAAGGTTTTCGGGCACTGAAGCTTTCTTT. It yields the protein CASSPDPRFSGTEAFF. The complete variable domain, with remaining parts taken from reference TRBV18 and TRBJ1-1, reads NAGVMQNPRHLVRRRGQEARLRCSPMKGHSHVYWYRQLPEEGLKFMVYLQKENIIDESGMPKERFSAEFPKEGPSILRIQQVVRGDSAAYFCASSPDPRFSGTEAFFGQGTRLTVV.

This chain uses TRBV7-9 with TRBJ2-6, with D possibly being TRBD2 (5 bases). The CDR3 extends over 14 amino acids. V was pared by 3 bases and J by 4 bases, with 7 bases between. Germline CDR1 SEHNR, CDR2 FQNEAQ (reference sequence). In DNA, the CDR3 is TGTGCCAGCAGCTTGACGGGAGGGGCCAACGTCCTGACTTTC. Encoded protein: CASSLTGGANVLTF.

The chain links TRBV21-1 to TRBJ1-1; the listed D gene, TRBD1, was not tested against the DNA. TRBV21-1 corresponds to a pseudogene. The CDR3 runs to 14 residues. The CDR3 sequence: CASSTLQGYTEAFF. The CDR3 DNA is TGTGCCAGCAGCACGTTACAGGGATACACTGAAGCTTTCTTT.

The chain has TRBV14 and TRBJ2-4; D possibly corresponds to TRBD1 (7 bases). Germline V gene sequence: CDR1 SGHDN, CDR2 FVKESK. The CDR3 has 17 amino acids. Trimming shortened V by 1 base and J by 3 bases, and 16 bases separated the two germline ends. CDR3 amino acids: CASSQGLSGDSKNIQYF. CDR3 in DNA: TGTGCCAGCAGCCAAGGGCTCTCGGGGGACAGCAAAAACATTCAGTACTTC. The full variable domain, completed using reference TRBV14 and TRBJ2-4, is EAGVTQFPSHSVIEKGQTVTLRCDPISGHDNLYWYRRVMGKEIKFLLHFVKESKQDESGMPNNRFLAERTGGTYSTLKVQPAELEDSGVYFCASSQGLSGDSKNIQYFGAGTRLSVL.

The V and J genes are TRBV18 and TRBJ1-1, with a weak D call TRBD1 (6 bases). V lost 3 bases and J 3 bases, leaving 14 bases between the germline ends. CDR3 length: 15 amino acids. The V gene's germline CDR1 is KGHSH and CDR2 LQKENI. CDR3 region: CASSPSQGLDTEAFF. CDR3 in DNA: TGTGCCAGCTCACCCTCACAGGGATTGGACACTGAAGCTTTCTTT.

The rearrangement uses TRBV4-1 and TRBJ1-4; the match to TRBD1 covers 7 bases. The J segment lost 4 bases and the V segment lost 4 bases, leaving 3 bases of the junction unmatched. Germline loops: CDR1 MGHRA, CDR2 YSYEKL. The CDR3 consists of 14 residues. The CDR3 loop reads CASSRGQLNEKLFF. In nucleotides, the CDR3 is TGCGCCAGCAGCCGGGGACAGCTTAATGAAAAACTGTTTTTT.

The rearrangement uses TRBV21-1 and TRBJ2-7; TRBD1, the table's D call, lacks a check against the DNA. TRBV21-1 is assigned pseudogene status. This CDR3 is 11 amino acids long. In nucleotides, the CDR3 is TGTGCCAGCAGCACCTACAGGGAGCAGTACGTC. It codes for CASSTYREQYV.

A single count supports this clone. CDR3 residues: CASSAPGQGAPYSNQPQHF. The CDR3 coding sequence is TGCGCCAGCAGCGCACCGGGACAGGGGGCGCCTTATAGCAATCAGCCCCAGCATTTT. The chain combines TRBV4-1 with TRBJ1-5; 12 bases are a match to TRBD1. The CDR3 has 19 residues. V was pared by 5 bases and J by 0 bases, with 11 bases of the junction left unmatched. Germline CDR1 and CDR2: MGHRA and YSYEKL.

This chain links TRBV1 with TRBJ2-7; the table's D call, TRBD2, has no DNA check behind it. TRBV1 has pseudogene status. The CDR3 has 14 amino acids. CDR3 bases: TGCACCAGCAGCCAAGGGACTAGCCCCTACGAGCAGTACTTC. It specifies CTSSQGTSPYEQYF.

The chain combines TRBV6-6 with TRBJ1-1, with D uncertain. Trimming pared 3 bases from V and 7 bases from J, leaving 9 bases between. The CDR3 is 12 residues long. The germline V gene has CDR1 MNHNY and CDR2 SVGAGI (reference sequence). CDR3 DNA sequence: TGTGCCAGCAGTTATGGGTCGGGTGAAGCTTTCTTT. Its protein is CASSYGSGEAFF.

This sequence joins TRBV4-1 and TRBJ1-2; 8 nucleotides line up with TRBD1. The CDR3 has 15 amino acids. Unmatched junction bases numbered 8, after V lost 5 bases and J lost 3 bases. Germline CDR1 reads MGHRA; CDR2 reads YSYEKL. The CDR3 protein is CASSLGQAGDYGYTF. The DNA of the CDR3 is TGCGCCAGCAGCTTGGGACAGGCGGGGGACTATGGCTACACCTTC.

A single count supports this clone. The chain links TRBV25-1 to TRBJ2-7; D gene unclear. Germline V CDR1 and CDR2: MGHDK, SYGVNS. The CDR3 spans 13 residues. The V gene lost 8 bases and the J gene lost 5 bases, with 16 bases spanning the gap. The DNA for the CDR3 is TGTGCCAGCCCAAATCATGGCCGGGACGAGCAGTACGTC. Translation: CASPNHGRDEQYV.

V is TRBV2 and J is TRBJ2-3; TRBD2 matches 11 bases. Germline lookup yields CDR1 SNHLY and CDR2 FYNNEI. V lost 6 bases and J lost 4; bases outside the gene matches: 9. This CDR3 spans 16 amino acids. The CDR3 sequence: CASRPSSGGRSDTQYF. As DNA, the CDR3 is TGTGCCAGCAGGCCCTCTAGCGGGGGGAGGTCAGATACGCAGTATTTT.

This chain joins TRBV7-9 and TRBJ2-1; 9 bases map to TRBD1. The CDR3 loop spans 13 amino acids. Germline V lookup: CDR1 SEHNR, CDR2 FQNEAQ (reference sequence). The V gene end was trimmed by 5 bases and the J gene end by 9 bases; junction bases not matched to a gene: 5. The CDR3 nucleotides are TGTGCCAGCAGCGCGGGACAGGGTCTTGAGCAGTTCTTC. Translating it yields CASSAGQGLEQFF.

The V gene is TRBV4-3, the J gene TRBJ1-5; possible D gene TRBD1, 5 bases. The CDR3 totals 14 residues. CDR1 and CDR2 (germline): LGHNA, YSLEER. Trimming shortened V by 3 bases and J by 5 bases, and 11 bases separated the two germline ends. Written as DNA, the CDR3 is TGCGCCAGCAGCCAGTCAGGGCGAGATCAGCCCCAGCATTTT. It codes for CASSQSGRDQPQHF.

The J gene is TRBJ2-3, the V gene TRBV19; 7 bases match TRBD1. Germline V gene lookup returns CDR1 LNHDA and CDR2 SQIVND (reference sequence). J gave up 5 bases and V 5 bases, and 13 bases lay outside the gene matches. This CDR3 region has 16 residues. CDR3 residues: CASSPGTGVGEDTQYF. The DNA for the CDR3 is TGTGCCAGTAGTCCCGGCACAGGGGTGGGGGAAGATACGCAGTATTTT.